Listed here are 27 T cell receptor beta chains from one sample, sequenced in a study of glioma-infiltrating T cells. Using RNA template, CDR3s of TCR alpha and beta were amplified with iRepertoire arm-PCR. TCRdb passed the multiplex PCR reads through MiXCR, listing each CDR3 protein once. This table holds more than 95,000 distinct CDR3 sequences, 25% to 35% found once. The sequenced sample consisted of glioma tissue, nonneoplastic brain tissue, or PBMCs (not recorded which). These receptors were obtained from a human donor with low-grade glioma or glioblastoma, undergoing nonglioma brain surgery, or in good health (not recorded which).

Concerning this clonotype: This may arise from a read error, as a much more abundant clone is one base away. J is TRBJ1-1 and V is TRBV20-1, with no clear D. Germline V CDR1 and CDR2: DFQATT, SNEGSKA (reference sequence). Trimming pared 1 base from V and 5 bases from J, leaving 8 bases between. This CDR3 contains 12 residues. CDR3 loop: CSARVRATEAFF. Written as DNA, the CDR3 is TGCAGTGCTAGAGTAAGGGCGACTGAAGCTTTCTTT.

Remarks on this clonotype: The missing conserved phenylalanine or tryptophan at the end of this CDR3 makes a read error likely. It is unclear where the CDR3 begins or ends on the DNA, so no DNA is shown, and the CDR3 is as TCRdb lists it. The chain recombines TRBV3-1 with TRBJ2-1; the table's D gene call, TRBD1, was not cross checked with the DNA. The CDR3 comprises 10 residues, both ends counted. Germline V gene lookup returns CDR1 LGHDT and CDR2 YNNKEL (reference sequence). CDR3 sequence: CASSQGGPEV.

This clonotype was recorded at least ten times. This chain connects TRBV6-1 to TRBJ2-1; perhaps TRBD2 as D (6 bases). Deletions cut 5 bases from V and 2 bases from J, with 7 bases between. The V gene's germline CDR1 is MNHNS and CDR2 SASEGT. This CDR3 is 13 amino acids long. CDR3 bases: TGTGCCAGCAGTCGACTAGCCTACAATGAGCAGTTCTTC. This translates into CASSRLAYNEQFF.

In this sample, this clonotype turned up many times. The chain couples TRBV20-1 to TRBJ2-3; D unclear. V gave up 6 bases and J gave up 5 bases, with 9 bases separating them. CDR1 and CDR2 from the germline V gene are DFQATT and SNEGSKA (reference sequence). The CDR3 is made up of 11 amino acids. CDR3 bases: TGCAGTGCCACGGGTGGAGATACGCAGTATTTT. Its translation: CSATGGDTQYF.

This clonotype was found many times. The rearrangement links TRBV7-8 to TRBJ1-1; no clear D gene. The length of the CDR3 is 15 residues. Deletions cut 5 bases from V and 0 bases from J, with 13 bases between. Germline CDR1 reads SGHVS; CDR2 reads FQNEAQ. CDR3 residues: CASSPNPKMNTEAFF. CDR3 DNA sequence: TGTGCCAGCAGCCCGAACCCTAAAATGAACACTGAAGCTTTCTTT.

This clonotype was counted at least ten times. The chain is built from TRBV20-1 and TRBJ1-1; unclear D gene. CDR3 length: 13 amino acids. V shed 6 bases and J shed 4 bases, with 15 bases lying between them. Germline CDR1 DFQATT, CDR2 SNEGSKA (reference sequence). The CDR3 here is CSAPSDGTTEAFF. The CDR3 coding sequence is TGCAGTGCACCCTCTGACGGCACCACTGAAGCTTTCTTT.

The rearrangement links TRBV19 to TRBJ1-2; no clear D gene. V shed 6 bases and J shed 1 base, with 9 bases lying between them. The V gene's germline CDR1 is LNHDA and CDR2 SQIVND (reference sequence). The CDR3 contains 13 residues. As DNA, the CDR3 is TGTGCCAGTAGCATAACAGATAACTATGGCTACACCTTC. This gives the protein CASSITDNYGYTF.

Turning to this clonotype: This CDR3 fails to terminate in the conserved phenylalanine or tryptophan, so it likely reflects a read error. It is unclear where the CDR3 begins or ends on the DNA, so no DNA is shown, and the CDR3 is as TCRdb lists it. The chain joins TRBV6-2 or TRBV6-3 to TRBJ2-7; the table's D call of TRBD2 was not tested on the DNA. The CDR3 is 10 residues long, counting both termini. The germline V gene has CDR1 MNHEY and CDR2 SVGEGT. Here the CDR3 reads CASSYSRSLA.

The CDR3 DNA follows: TGCGCCAGCAGCCAAGGGGCGGGAGGACAATACGAGCAGTACTTC. It yields the protein CASSQGAGGQYEQYF. The J gene is TRBJ2-7, the V gene TRBV4-3, with TRBD2 matching 8 bases. V gave up 1 base and J gave up 4 bases; unmatched junction bases: 6. Per the germline V gene, CDR1 is LGHNA and CDR2 is YSLEER. This CDR3 region has 15 residues.

Points on this clonotype: A much larger clone is a single base away; this may be a read error. This chain uses TRBV2 with TRBJ2-3; no firm D call. The length of the CDR3 is 14 residues. Per the germline V gene, CDR1 is SNHLY and CDR2 is FYNNEI. CDR3: CASSEDYHTDTRYF. The CDR3 DNA reads as TGTGCCAGCAGTGAAGACTACCACACAGATACGCGGTATTTT.

This clonotype appeared many times. V gene TRBV6-1 combines with J gene TRBJ2-1; 7 positions agree with TRBD1. The CDR3 extends over 12 amino acids. Germline V gene sequence: CDR1 MNHNS, CDR2 SASEGT. The ends lost 5 bases at V and 8 bases at J; junction bases unmatched: 3. CDR3 in amino acids: CASSTGVDEQFF. The CDR3, as DNA: TGTGCCAGCAGTACAGGGGTAGATGAGCAGTTCTTC.

This sequence joins TRBV7-8 and TRBJ2-1, with a possible D match to TRBD2 (7 bases). The CDR3 loop spans 15 amino acids. The V end was cut by 4 bases, the J end by 6 bases, with 16 bases between. Germline CDR1 SGHVS, CDR2 FQNEAQ. The CDR3: CASSSLSGGLNEQFF. The CDR3 DNA reads TGTGCCAGCAGCTCCCTGTCGGGGGGCCTCAATGAGCAGTTCTTC. Variable domain in full (rest from reference TRBV7-8 and TRBJ2-1): GAGVSQSPRYKVAKRGQDVALRCDPISGHVSLFWYQQALGQGPEFLTYFQNEAQLDKSGLPSDRFFAERPEGSVSTLKIQRTQQEDSAVYLCASSSLSGGLNEQFFGPGTRLTVL.

This clonotype was counted at least ten times. The chain recombines TRBV4-3 with TRBJ2-5; 7 bases line up with TRBD2. Germline CDR1 reads LGHNA; CDR2 reads YSLEER. The CDR3 is made up of 14 amino acids. Germline trimming cut 4 bases from V and 2 bases from J; bases unmatched to any gene: 4. The CDR3 DNA is TGCGCCAGCAGCCCCAATAGCGGGCAAGAGACCCAGTACTTC. Protein product: CASSPNSGQETQYF.

The rearrangement joins TRBV5-5 to TRBJ1-6; D gene ambiguous. The CDR3 loop spans 12 amino acids. CDR1 SGHKS and CDR2 YYEKEE come from the germline V gene (reference sequence). V lost 1 base, J lost 6 bases, and 2 bases lay in between. Here the CDR3 DNA reads TGTGCCAGCAGCTTGAGTAATTCACCCCTCCACTTT. Translated, it gives CASSLSNSPLHF.

In this sample, this clonotype turned up a few times. The chain uses TRBV6-1 and TRBJ1-1, with no clear D. Deletions cut 10 bases from V and 0 bases from J, with 18 bases between. CDR3 length equals 15 residues. Germline values: CDR1 MNHNS, CDR2 SASEGT. This CDR3 reads CAISDGGRLNTEAFF. CDR3 nucleotide sequence: TGTGCCATCAGCGACGGAGGGAGGCTGAACACTGAAGCTTTCTTT.

In its sample, this clonotype was seen many times. The V gene is TRBV7-3, the J gene TRBJ2-3; 11 bases are shared with TRBD2. Germline CDR1 and CDR2: SGHTA and FQGTGA. Unmatched junction bases numbered 8, after V lost 6 bases and J lost 6 bases. The CDR3 contains 15 residues. CDR3 nucleotide sequence: TGTGCCAGCAGTCTAGCGGGGGGCTTCTACGATACGCAGTATTTT. It specifies CASSLAGGFYDTQYF.

This clonotype was detected only a few times. The chain uses TRBV28 and TRBJ2-5, with TRBD2 matching 11 bases. The CDR3 extends over 16 amino acids. CDR1 and CDR2 from the germline V gene are MDHEN and SYDVKM. V lost 5 bases, J lost 9 bases, and 14 bases stayed unmatched. Written as DNA, the CDR3 is TGTGCCAGCAGTCCCCAACTAGCGGGGGCCCTCAGGGCCCAGTACTTC. It is translated as CASSPQLAGALRAQYF.

This clonotype was counted many times. The chain links TRBV6-1 to TRBJ1-5; D is unclear. V lost 9 bases to trimming and J lost 3 bases, with 9 bases between them. The CDR3 contains 12 residues. CDR1 and CDR2 (germline): MNHNS, SASEGT. The CDR3 here is CASGVANQPQHF. Written as DNA, the CDR3 is TGTGCCAGTGGGGTGGCCAATCAGCCCCAGCATTTT.

The chain employs TRBV12-3 or TRBV12-4 and TRBJ1-1; D possibly corresponds to TRBD1 (5 bases). V was clipped by 6 bases and J by 0 bases, with 11 bases between them. The CDR3 has 14 residues. In DNA form, the CDR3 reads TGTGCCAGCAGATTCCAGGACATGAACACTGAAGCTTTCTTT. Its protein product is CASRFQDMNTEAFF.

This clonotype was counted at least ten times. This sequence joins TRBV4-3 and TRBJ2-5; D gene unclear. CDR3 length equals 14 residues. Per the germline V gene, CDR1 is LGHNA and CDR2 is YSLEER. Trimming removed 1 base at V and 5 bases at J, with 11 bases between. CDR3 coding DNA: TGCGCCAGCAGCCAAGGCCAGGCCGTCGAGACCCAGTACTTC. It translates to CASSQGQAVETQYF.

The chain links TRBV9 to TRBJ2-7, with D perhaps matching TRBD1 (5 bases). Germline loops: CDR1 SGDLS, CDR2 YYNGEE. This CDR3 spans 15 amino acids. V was trimmed by 0 bases and J by 2 bases, leaving 12 bases between them. The CDR3 coding sequence is TGTGCCAGCAGCGTAGGGGGCATGAGAACCTACGAGCAGTACTTC. Amino acids: CASSVGGMRTYEQYF.

This clonotype was detected many times. The chain links TRBV27 to TRBJ2-1; 8 bases line up with TRBD1. The J segment lost 7 bases and the V segment lost 6 bases, leaving 8 bases of the junction unmatched. This CDR3 has 14 amino acids. Germline-derived CDR1 and CDR2 are MNHEY and SMNVEV (reference sequence). CDR3 loop: CASREGQAGNEQFF. For the CDR3, the DNA is TGTGCCAGCAGGGAGGGACAGGCAGGGAATGAGCAGTTCTTC.

This clonotype was seen a few times. The chain has TRBV29-1 and TRBJ2-6; 10 bases match TRBD1. The V and J ends lost 5 bases and 1 base, in that order; junction bases with no gene match: 8. CDR1 and CDR2 from the germline V gene are SQVTM and ANQGSEA. CDR3 length: 17 amino acids. CDR3 coding DNA: TGCAGCGTTTCTTATGGACAGGGGGGATCTGGGGCCAACGTCCTGACTTTC. Amino acids: CSVSYGQGGSGANVLTF. The full variable domain, with the rest looked up from reference TRBV29-1 and TRBJ2-6, is SAVISQKPSRDICQRGTSLTIQCQVDSQVTMMFWYRQQPGQSLTLIATANQGSEATYESGFVIDKFPISRPNLTFSTLTVSNMSPEDSSIYLCSVSYGQGGSGANVLTFGAGSRLTVL.

This clonotype was counted only a few times. The V call is TRBV5-1, the J call TRBJ2-3; 8 bases map to TRBD1. The CDR3 covers 14 residues. Trimming at V came to 2 bases and at J to 4 bases, leaving 3 bases not matched to a gene. Germline V gene data show CDR1 as SGHRS and CDR2 as YFSETQ. The CDR3, as DNA: TGCGCCAGCAGCTTCGGACAGGGCTCAGATACGCAGTATTTT. It is translated as CASSFGQGSDTQYF.

Comments on this clonotype: One junction end does not reproduce the germline sequence, and a read error may be involved. The chain carries TRBV7-3 and TRBJ2-7; a possible D gene is TRBD1 (6 bases). The CDR3 runs 13 residues. CDR1 is SGHTA, CDR2 FQGTGA, per germline. The CDR3 loop reads CASSNTPGVEQHF. In DNA, the CDR3 is TGTGCCAGCAGCAATACTCCAGGGGTAGAGCAGCACTTC.

This clonotype was counted only a few times. The J gene is TRBJ2-3, the V gene TRBV14; D gene uncertain. This CDR3 has 13 amino acids. Between the trimmed V and J ends, which lost 0 bases and 5 bases, there was a span of 6 bases. Germline V gene sequence: CDR1 SGHDN, CDR2 FVKESK. In DNA, the CDR3 is TGTGCCAGCAGCCAAGATCCGCGAGATACGCAGTATTTT. Amino acid sequence: CASSQDPRDTQYF.

This clonotype was observed many times. J is TRBJ1-6 and V is TRBV10-2; D is undetermined. The V end was cut by 6 bases, the J end by 5 bases, with 17 bases between. This CDR3 is built from 16 residues. Germline V lookup: CDR1 WSHSY, CDR2 SAAADI. This chain's CDR3 is CASSEVIRANNSPLHF. For the CDR3, the DNA is TGCGCCAGCAGCGAAGTTATACGGGCCAATAATTCACCCCTCCACTTT.